One sample yielded the 27 T cell receptor beta chains listed below, sequenced in a study of sequential checkpoint blockade in melanoma. Regarding treatment: randomized to nivolumab then ipilimumab (arm A) or the reverse (arm B). TCRdb's copy holds only in-frame clones and misses some; the assay was immunoSEQ multiplex PCR. The repertoire holds approximately 19,000 clones, approximately 26% seen once, with approximately 7.1% in the top ten. This material consisted of tumor tissue (inferred from file names), taken from a patient given nivolumab and ipilimumab in sequence. The source is a human donor with melanoma.

This clone has a handful of counts. The chain uses TRBV6-8 and TRBJ2-5; 10 nucleotides agree with TRBD1. The CDR3 totals 15 residues. Per germline, CDR1 MNHGY and CDR2 SAAAGT. The trim removed 10 bases at V and 2 bases at J, leaving 10 bases unmatched. Written as DNA, the CDR3 is TGTGCCATCAGAAACCCGGGACAGGGGCAAGAGACCCAGTACTTC. It is translated as CAIRNPGQGQETQYF.

J is TRBJ2-7 and V is TRBV11-3; TRBD1 matches 7 bases. The V gene end was trimmed by 0 bases and the J gene end by 0 bases; junction bases not matched to a gene: 5. CDR1 and CDR2 from the germline V gene are SGHNT and YENEEA. This CDR3 spans 16 amino acids. In DNA, the CDR3 is TGTGCCAGCAGCTTAGAGCCGGACAGGAGCTCCTACGAGCAGTACTTC. It encodes CASSLEPDRSSYEQYF.

This clone has only a few counts. The V gene is TRBV11-3, the J gene TRBJ1-3, with 9 bases matching TRBD1. Germline values: CDR1 SGHNT, CDR2 YENEEA. This CDR3 has 19 residues. Trimming at V came to 5 bases and at J to 0 bases, leaving 14 bases not matched to a gene. The CDR3 nucleotides are TGTGCCAGCAGCCCTATGCGGGACAGGGAAGGGGGCTCTGGAAACACCATATATTTT. As protein: CASSPMRDREGGSGNTIYF.

This clone was observed a few times. The chain recombines TRBV30 with TRBJ1-1, with D hard to call. Per germline, CDR1 GTSNPN and CDR2 SVGIG (reference sequence). The CDR3 is 12 residues long. V was trimmed by 6 bases and J by 0 bases, leaving 8 bases between them. DNA of the CDR3: TGTGCCTGTGCTGGCCTGAACACTGAAGCTTTCTTT. Protein product: CACAGLNTEAFF.

This clone was observed a few times. The rearrangement joins TRBV11-3 to TRBJ2-2; D possibly corresponds to TRBD2 (6 bases). This CDR3 contains 14 residues. V lost 3 bases and J 5 bases, leaving 10 bases between the germline ends. Germline CDR1 is SGHNT and CDR2 is YENEEA. CDR3 loop: CASSLSGGTGELFF. DNA of the CDR3: TGTGCCAGCAGCTTGTCTGGAGGGACCGGGGAGCTGTTTTTT.

The chain carries TRBV15 and TRBJ2-5; D is perhaps TRBD1 (6 bases). Looked up from germline, CDR1 is LNHNV and CDR2 is YYDKDF (reference sequence). The V gene lost 2 bases and the J gene lost 5 bases, with 21 bases spanning the gap. The CDR3 has 17 residues. CDR3 in amino acids: CATSRSTAPSRGETQYF. The CDR3 nucleotides are TGTGCCACCAGCAGAAGCACCGCCCCGTCTAGGGGGGAGACCCAGTACTTC.

This clone was found a few times. V gene TRBV8-2 combines with J gene TRBJ1-4; the table names TRBD1, a call not compared with the DNA. TRBV8-2 has pseudogene status. This CDR3 comprises 15 residues. The CDR3 sequence is CASSLGVRDNEKLFF. In nucleotides, the CDR3 is TGTGCCAGCAGTTTAGGGGTACGAGATAATGAAAAACTGTTTTTT.

This clone occurred a few times. This chain uses TRBV2 with TRBJ2-7; TRBD1 agrees at 7 bases. From germline, CDR1 is SNHLY and CDR2 FYNNEI. V shed 5 bases, J shed 4 bases, and the junction held 11 bases outside the gene matches. The CDR3 has 15 amino acids. The CDR3 spells CASSRIGTVTYEQYF. Here the CDR3 DNA reads TGTGCCAGCAGTCGAATCGGGACAGTAACTTACGAGCAGTACTTC.

The chain combines TRBV6-7 with TRBJ2-1, with 7 positions matching TRBD1. TRBV6-7 is assigned to the ORF class and has an uncertain function. CDR3 length: 11 residues. Losses at the gene ends were 11 bases for V and 7 bases for J; bases not matched to a gene: 5. CDR3 in amino acids: CAEGAVNEQFF. The DNA of the CDR3 is TGTGCCGAGGGGGCAGTTAATGAGCAGTTCTTC.

This clone has a handful of counts. CDR3 nucleotides: TGCGCCAGCAGCCAAGAAGGCGGGTCAGTGCAGTACTTC. It yields the protein CASSQEGGSVQYF. J is TRBJ2-7 and V is TRBV23-1, with D perhaps TRBD2 (5 bases). TRBV23-1 is assigned to the ORF class and has an uncertain function. V was clipped by 6 bases and J by 9 bases, with 18 bases between them. This CDR3 region has 13 residues.

This clone was counted ten times or more. The CDR3 sequence is CASSFWGQMNTGELFF. Here the CDR3 DNA reads TGTGCCAGCAGCTTTTGGGGACAGATGAACACCGGGGAGCTGTTTTTT. J is TRBJ2-2 and V is TRBV11-3, with TRBD1 matching over 7 bases. This CDR3 has 16 amino acids. CDR1 and CDR2 (germline): SGHNT, YENEEA. With V trimmed by 3 bases and J by 1 base, 5 bases remained unmatched.

The V gene is TRBV11-3, the J gene TRBJ2-3, with 7 bases aligning to TRBD2. V lost 5 bases, J lost 0 bases, and 5 bases stayed unmatched. CDR1 and CDR2 from the germline V gene are SGHNT and YENEEA. The CDR3 extends over 15 amino acids. The CDR3: CASSTFSGSTDTQYF. The CDR3 coding sequence is TGTGCCAGCAGCACATTTAGCGGGAGCACAGATACGCAGTATTTT.

This clone turned up a few times. The chain joins TRBV6-8 to TRBJ2-2; D might be TRBD1 (6 bases). This CDR3 spans 14 amino acids. V was cut by 5 bases and J by 4 bases, with 11 bases left in between. Germline V gene lookup returns CDR1 MNHGY and CDR2 SAAAGT. CDR3 nucleotides: TGTGCCAGCAGTGAGACAGGAAGCACCGGGGAGCTGTTTTTT. The encoded protein is CASSETGSTGELFF.

A few counts support this clone. The V gene is TRBV5-1, the J gene TRBJ2-2; D is unclear. Germline V gene lookup returns CDR1 SGHRS and CDR2 YFSETQ. Trimming took 1 base from V and 8 from J, leaving 12 bases between them. The CDR3 is 14 residues long. The DNA for the CDR3 is TGCGCCAGCAGCTTGTATACCGCTGAAGGGGAGCTGTTTTTT. It is translated as CASSLYTAEGELFF.

The genes are TRBV23-1 and TRBJ2-7; D unclear. TRBV23-1 carries the ORF label, with uncertain function. Trimming took off 6 bases at V and 1 base at J, with 10 bases between the two ends. This CDR3 is 13 amino acids long. CDR3 protein: CASSPDGSYEQYF. The CDR3 coding sequence is TGCGCCAGCAGCCCGGACGGATCCTACGAGCAGTACTTC.

The chain links TRBV19 to TRBJ2-4; 8 bases match TRBD1. The CDR3 is 12 residues long. V lost 7 bases to trimming and J lost 8 bases; unmatched junction nucleotides: 4. Germline CDR1 and CDR2: LNHDA and SQIVND (reference sequence). CDR3 region: CASNTGGDIQYF. In DNA form, the CDR3 reads TGTGCCAGTAATACAGGGGGAGACATTCAGTACTTC.

This clone has a count of ten or more. The chain combines TRBV11-3 with TRBJ2-3; possibly TRBD2 for D (5 bases). Germline V gene lookup returns CDR1 SGHNT and CDR2 YENEEA. Trimming cost V 2 bases and J 3 bases, with 9 bases left between them. This CDR3 contains 14 residues. For the CDR3, the DNA is TGTGCCAGCAGCTTATTGGGGAGTACAGATACGCAGTATTTT. Translation gives CASSLLGSTDTQYF.

This clone is large within its sample. The V call is TRBV11-3, the J call TRBJ1-4; a weak D match, TRBD1 (5 bases). Looked up from germline, CDR1 is SGHNT and CDR2 is YENEEA. Between the trimmed V and J ends, which lost 3 bases and 0 bases, there was a span of 14 bases. This CDR3 has 17 residues. CDR3 protein: CASSLVQGEATNEKLFF. The CDR3 nucleotides read TGTGCCAGCAGCTTGGTTCAGGGTGAGGCAACTAATGAAAAACTGTTTTTT. Full variable domain (remainder filled in from reference TRBV11-3 and TRBJ1-4): EAGVVQSPRYKIIEKKQPVAFWCNPISGHNTLYWYLQNLGQGPELLIRYENEEAVDDSQLPKDRFSAERLKGVDSTLKIQPAELGDSAVYLCASSLVQGEATNEKLFFGSGTQLSVL.

This clone was counted a few times. This chain uses TRBV6-8 with TRBJ1-6, with D unclear. Germline-derived CDR1 and CDR2 are MNHGY and SAAAGT. The CDR3 has 14 amino acids. V was pared by 3 bases and J by 0 bases, with 3 bases between. CDR3 nucleotides: TGTGCCAGCAGTTATTCCTCCTATAATTCACCCCTCCACTTT. This translates into CASSYSSYNSPLHF.

This sequence joins TRBV19 and TRBJ2-2; tentatively, D is TRBD2 (5 bases). Between the trimmed V and J ends, which lost 7 bases and 4 bases, there was a span of 13 bases. This CDR3 has 14 amino acids. Germline V CDR1 and CDR2: LNHDA, SQIVND (reference sequence). CDR3 region: CASNDGELTGELFF. The CDR3, as DNA: TGTGCCAGTAATGACGGGGAACTCACCGGGGAGCTGTTTTTT.

Concerning this clone itself: The DNA is omitted, as the CDR3 cannot be located on it reliably, and the CDR3 follows TCRdb's listing. V is TRBV6-8 and J is TRBJ2-2; the table's D call, TRBD1, was not checked against the DNA. Germline lookup yields CDR1 MNHGY and CDR2 SAAAGT. The CDR3 length equals 16 residues, ends included. The CDR3 is CASSTSTGGRTGELFF.

This clone has just a few counts. The chain joins TRBV28 to TRBJ2-7; D uncertain. This CDR3 contains 12 residues. Germline V gene sequence: CDR1 MDHEN, CDR2 SYDVKM. Trimming left V 2 bases short and J 6 bases short, with 8 bases between. CDR3 sequence reads: CASSLTESEQYF. The CDR3, as DNA: TGTGCCAGCAGTTTAACCGAGAGCGAGCAGTACTTC.

This clone turned up a few times. The chain joins TRBV6-8 to TRBJ2-3, with a weak D call TRBD1 (6 bases). CDR1 and CDR2 (germline): MNHGY, SAAAGT. This CDR3 region has 16 residues. The ends were cut back, 5 bases at V and 2 bases at J, with 17 bases in the middle. This CDR3 reads CASSARQVVFTDTQYF. CDR3 DNA sequence: TGTGCCAGCAGTGCGAGACAGGTTGTTTTCACAGATACGCAGTATTTT.

In its sample, this clone was seen a few times. The chain recombines TRBV12-5 with TRBJ2-1; D remains ambiguous. Deletions cut 1 base from V and 5 bases from J, with 6 bases between. Germline CDR1 and CDR2: LGHNT and FRNRAP. This CDR3 region has 13 residues. CDR3: CASGLAQHNEQFF. Here the CDR3 DNA reads TGTGCTAGTGGTTTGGCTCAGCACAATGAGCAGTTCTTC.

V gene TRBV19 combines with J gene TRBJ1-2; 7 positions agree with TRBD1. Germline lookup yields CDR1 LNHDA and CDR2 SQIVND (reference sequence). The length of the CDR3 is 14 residues. J was trimmed by 7 bases and V by 5 bases; bases with no gene match: 10. In nucleotides, the CDR3 is TGTGCCAGTAGTTGGGGGAGACAGGGAGTTGGCTACACCTTC. This sequence encodes CASSWGRQGVGYTF.

The chain is built from TRBV6-8 and TRBJ2-7; the match to TRBD1 covers 8 bases. Per germline, CDR1 MNHGY and CDR2 SAAAGT. V shed 6 bases, J shed 1 base, and the junction held 8 bases outside the gene matches. The CDR3 length is 15 residues. The CDR3 reads CASRQNRGSSYEQYF. CDR3 DNA sequence: TGTGCCAGCAGACAGAACAGGGGGAGTTCCTACGAGCAGTACTTC.

This clone was detected a few times. J is TRBJ1-1 and V is TRBV18; no definite D call. Germline V lookup: CDR1 KGHSH, CDR2 LQKENI. The CDR3 totals 14 residues. Trimming took 4 bases from V and 1 from J, leaving 10 bases between them. This chain's CDR3 is CASSLSGKNTEAFF. The CDR3 nucleotides read TGTGCCAGCTCACTCTCAGGAAAGAACACTGAAGCTTTCTTT.